This TCR beta chain was retrieved from a study of blood T cell repertoires in COVID-19. Study background: Acute and convalescent COVID-19 specimens originated in the United States, Italy and Spain. Sources were T cells, B-cell-depleted T cells, or PBMCs; the material itself was cDNA or gDNA.

The V gene's germline CDR1 is MDHEN and CDR2 SYDVKM. This CDR3 comprises 14 residues. V dropped 7 bases and J dropped 2; count of bases not matched to a gene: 8. In the original analysis: Amplification of reference gene primers provided the estimated nucleated cell counts. Libraries were prepared by immunoSEQ multiplex PCR; TCRdb keeps only in-frame clonotypes and omits some of them. That table is the source of V, J and clone size, and D and trimming were worked out from the DNA. Found here are about 130,000 clones, approximately 90% of them singletons; the top ten hold around 1.9%. It was during active infection that Seattle patients were enrolled and then longitudinally followed. This clone was counted once.

The TCR comes from a man between 45 and 60 years old with COVID-19, enrolled during active disease. The rearrangement uses TRBV28 and TRBJ2-7; 7 bases fit TRBD1. Sequencing used peripheral blood. CDR3 residues: CASTQLDRAYEQYF. For the CDR3, the DNA is TGTGCCAGCACCCAACTCGACAGGGCCTACGAGCAGTACTTC. The full variable domain, its missing parts supplied by reference TRBV28 and TRBJ2-7, is DVKVTQSSRYLVKRTGEKVFLECVQDMDHENMFWYRQDPGLGLRLIYFSYDVKMKEKGDIPEGYSVSREKKERFSLILESASTNQTSMYLCASTQLDRAYEQYFGPGTRLTVT.